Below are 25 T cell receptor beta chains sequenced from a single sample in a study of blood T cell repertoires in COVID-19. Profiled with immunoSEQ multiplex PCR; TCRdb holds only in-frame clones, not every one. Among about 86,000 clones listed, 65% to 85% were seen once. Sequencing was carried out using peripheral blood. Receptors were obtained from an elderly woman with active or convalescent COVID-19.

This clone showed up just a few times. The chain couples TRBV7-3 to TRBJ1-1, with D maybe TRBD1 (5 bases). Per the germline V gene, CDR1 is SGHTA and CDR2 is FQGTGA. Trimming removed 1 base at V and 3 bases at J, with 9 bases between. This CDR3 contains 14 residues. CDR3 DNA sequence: TGTGCCAGCAGCTTAAATCGGGGGGACACTGAAGCTTTCTTT. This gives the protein CASSLNRGDTEAFF.

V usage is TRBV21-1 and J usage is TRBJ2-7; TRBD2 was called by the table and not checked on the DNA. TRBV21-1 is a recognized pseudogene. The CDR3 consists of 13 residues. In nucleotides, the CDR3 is TGTGCCAGCACCATACTTACGCGGTACGAGCAGTACTTC. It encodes CASTILTRYEQYF.

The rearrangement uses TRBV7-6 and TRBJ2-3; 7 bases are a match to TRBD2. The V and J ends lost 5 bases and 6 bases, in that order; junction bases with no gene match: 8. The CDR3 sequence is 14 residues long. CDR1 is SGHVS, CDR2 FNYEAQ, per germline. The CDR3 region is CASSPRGESDTQYF. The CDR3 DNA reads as TGTGCCAGCAGCCCCCGGGGGGAAAGCGATACGCAGTATTTT.

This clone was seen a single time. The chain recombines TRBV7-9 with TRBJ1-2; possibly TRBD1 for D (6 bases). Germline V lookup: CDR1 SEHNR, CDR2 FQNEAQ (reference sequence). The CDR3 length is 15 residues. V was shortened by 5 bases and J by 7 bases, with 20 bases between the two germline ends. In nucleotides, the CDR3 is TGTGCCAGCAGCCCCAAACTGACAGGATCTGGTGGCTACACCTTC. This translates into CASSPKLTGSGGYTF.

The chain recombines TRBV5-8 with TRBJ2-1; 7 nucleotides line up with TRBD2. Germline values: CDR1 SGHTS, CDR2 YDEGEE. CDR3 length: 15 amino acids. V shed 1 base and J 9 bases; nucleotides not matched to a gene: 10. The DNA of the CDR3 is TGTGCCAGCAGCTTGATTCGGACTAGAAACGCTGAGCAGTTCTTC. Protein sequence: CASSLIRTRNAEQFF.

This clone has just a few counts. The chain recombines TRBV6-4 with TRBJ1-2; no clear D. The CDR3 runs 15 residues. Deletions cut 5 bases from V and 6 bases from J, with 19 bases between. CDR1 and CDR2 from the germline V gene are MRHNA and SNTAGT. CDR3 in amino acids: CASSPQIEGLDGYTF. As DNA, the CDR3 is TGTGCCAGCAGTCCACAGATTGAAGGCCTTGATGGCTACACCTTC.

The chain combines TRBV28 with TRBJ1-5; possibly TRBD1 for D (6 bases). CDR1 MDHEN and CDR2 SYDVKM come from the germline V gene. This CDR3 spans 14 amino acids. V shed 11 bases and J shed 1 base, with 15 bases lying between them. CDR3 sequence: CAGSQGGSNQPQHF. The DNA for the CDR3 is TGTGCCGGTTCACAGGGAGGGAGCAATCAGCCCCAGCATTTT. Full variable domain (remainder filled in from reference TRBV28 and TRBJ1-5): DVKVTQSSRYLVKRTGEKVFLECVQDMDHENMFWYRQDPGLGLRLIYFSYDVKMKEKGDIPEGYSVSREKKERFSLILESASTNQTSMYLCAGSQGGSNQPQHFGDGTRLSIL.

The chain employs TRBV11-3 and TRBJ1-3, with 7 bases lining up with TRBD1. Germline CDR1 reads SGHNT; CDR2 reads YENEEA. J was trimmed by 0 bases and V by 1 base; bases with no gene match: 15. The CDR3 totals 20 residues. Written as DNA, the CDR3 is TGTGCCAGCAGCTTAGCAGGGGGGACCCTAAACTCAGTCTCTGGAAACACCATATATTTT. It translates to CASSLAGGTLNSVSGNTIYF. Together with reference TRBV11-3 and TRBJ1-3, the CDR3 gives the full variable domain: EAGVVQSPRYKIIEKKQPVAFWCNPISGHNTLYWYLQNLGQGPELLIRYENEEAVDDSQLPKDRFSAERLKGVDSTLKIQPAELGDSAVYLCASSLAGGTLNSVSGNTIYFGEGSWLTVV.

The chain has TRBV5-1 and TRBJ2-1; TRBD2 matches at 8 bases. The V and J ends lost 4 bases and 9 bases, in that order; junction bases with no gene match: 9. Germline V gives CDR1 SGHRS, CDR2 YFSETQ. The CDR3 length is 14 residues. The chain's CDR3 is CASSEGGGQIEQFF. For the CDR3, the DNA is TGCGCCAGCAGCGAGGGCGGGGGGCAAATTGAGCAGTTCTTC. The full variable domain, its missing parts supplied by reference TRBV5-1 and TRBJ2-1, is KAGVTQTPRYLIKTRGQQVTLSCSPISGHRSVSWYQQTPGQGLQFLFEYFSETQRNKGNFPGRFSGRQFSNSRSEMNVSTLELGDSALYLCASSEGGGQIEQFFGPGTRLTVL.

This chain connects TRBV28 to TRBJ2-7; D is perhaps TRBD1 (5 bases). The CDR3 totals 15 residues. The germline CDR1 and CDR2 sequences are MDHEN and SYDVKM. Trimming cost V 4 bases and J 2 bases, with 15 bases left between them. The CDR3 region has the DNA TGTGCCAGCAGTTCAGGCCAGGGTCCCCCCTACGAGCAGTACTTC. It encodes CASSSGQGPPYEQYF.

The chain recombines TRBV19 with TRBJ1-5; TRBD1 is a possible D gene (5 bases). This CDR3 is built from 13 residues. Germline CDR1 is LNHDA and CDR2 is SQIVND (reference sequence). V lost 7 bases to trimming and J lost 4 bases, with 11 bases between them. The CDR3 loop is CASTPGGNQPQHF. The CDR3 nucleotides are TGTGCCAGTACCCCCGGGGGAAATCAGCCCCAGCATTTT.

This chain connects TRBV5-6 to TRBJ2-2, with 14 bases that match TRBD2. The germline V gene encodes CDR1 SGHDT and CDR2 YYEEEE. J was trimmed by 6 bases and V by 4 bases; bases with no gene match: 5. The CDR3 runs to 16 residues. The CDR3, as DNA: TGTGCCAGCAGCCGAGCGGGACTAGCGGGAGCCGGGGAGCTGTTTTTT. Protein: CASSRAGLAGAGELFF.

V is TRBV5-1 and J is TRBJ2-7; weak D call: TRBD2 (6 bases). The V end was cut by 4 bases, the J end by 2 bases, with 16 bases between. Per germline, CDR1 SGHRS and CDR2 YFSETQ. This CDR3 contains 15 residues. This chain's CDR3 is CASSAWDLSTYEQYF. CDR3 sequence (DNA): TGCGCCAGCAGCGCGTGGGACTTGTCCACCTACGAGCAGTACTTC.

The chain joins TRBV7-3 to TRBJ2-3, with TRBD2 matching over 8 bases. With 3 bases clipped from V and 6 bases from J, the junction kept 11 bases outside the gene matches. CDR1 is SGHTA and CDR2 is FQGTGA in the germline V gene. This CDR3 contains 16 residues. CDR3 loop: CASSFRTSPLVDTQYF. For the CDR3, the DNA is TGTGCCAGCAGCTTCCGGACTAGCCCTCTCGTGGATACGCAGTATTTT. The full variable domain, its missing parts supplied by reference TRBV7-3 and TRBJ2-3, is GAGVSQTPSNKVTEKGKYVELRCDPISGHTALYWYRQSLGQGPEFLIYFQGTGAADDSGLPNDRFFAVRPEGSVSTLKIQRTERGDSAVYLCASSFRTSPLVDTQYFGPGTRLTVL.

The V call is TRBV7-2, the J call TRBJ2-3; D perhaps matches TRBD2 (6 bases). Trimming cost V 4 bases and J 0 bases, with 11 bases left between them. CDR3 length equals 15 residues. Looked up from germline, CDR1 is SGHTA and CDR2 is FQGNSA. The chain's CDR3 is CASSSTRLSTDTQYF. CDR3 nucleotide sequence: TGTGCCAGCAGCTCGACTAGACTTAGCACAGATACGCAGTATTTT.

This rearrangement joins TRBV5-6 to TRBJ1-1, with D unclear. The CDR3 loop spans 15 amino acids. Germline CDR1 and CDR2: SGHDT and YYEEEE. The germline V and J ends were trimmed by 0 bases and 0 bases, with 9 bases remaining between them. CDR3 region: CASSLAWAMNTEAFF. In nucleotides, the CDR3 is TGTGCCAGCAGCTTGGCTTGGGCTATGAACACTGAAGCTTTCTTT.

The CDR3 here is CASSPLAGKPTDTQYF. CDR3 DNA sequence: TGTGCCAGCTCACCACTAGCGGGGAAACCCACAGATACGCAGTATTTT. This chain joins TRBV18 and TRBJ2-3; 8 positions match TRBD2. This CDR3 has 16 residues. V was pared by 1 base and J by 2 bases, with 5 bases of the junction left unmatched. CDR1 is KGHSH, CDR2 LQKENI, per germline.

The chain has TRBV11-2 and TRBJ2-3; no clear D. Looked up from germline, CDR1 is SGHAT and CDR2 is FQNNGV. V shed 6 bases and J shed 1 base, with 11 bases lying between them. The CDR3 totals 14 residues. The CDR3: CASRRQSGTDTQYF. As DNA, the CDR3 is TGTGCCAGCAGGAGGCAATCCGGCACAGATACGCAGTATTTT. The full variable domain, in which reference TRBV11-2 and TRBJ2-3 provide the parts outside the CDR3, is EAGVAQSPRYKIIEKRQSVAFWCNPISGHATLYWYQQILGQGPKLLIQFQNNGVVDDSQLPKDRFSAERLKGVDSTLKIQPAKLEDSAVYLCASRRQSGTDTQYFGPGTRLTVL.

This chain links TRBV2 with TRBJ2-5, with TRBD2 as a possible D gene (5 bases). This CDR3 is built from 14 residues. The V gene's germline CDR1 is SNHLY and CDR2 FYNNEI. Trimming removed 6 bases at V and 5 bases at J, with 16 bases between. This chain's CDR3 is CASRELTNGETQYF. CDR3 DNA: TGTGCCAGCAGGGAATTGACTAACGGGGAGACCCAGTACTTC. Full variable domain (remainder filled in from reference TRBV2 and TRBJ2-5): EPEVTQTPSHQVTQMGQEVILRCVPISNHLYFYWYRQILGQKVEFLVSFYNNEISEKSEIFDDQFSVERPDGSNFTLKIRSTKLEDSAMYFCASRELTNGETQYFGPGTRLLVL.

CDR3 residues: CASSLARREGYGYTF. In DNA form, the CDR3 reads TGTGCCAGCTCACTGGCTCGGAGAGAGGGATATGGCTACACCTTC. The chain carries TRBV18 and TRBJ1-2, with unresolved D. V was clipped by 4 bases and J by 5 bases, with 17 bases between them. The CDR3 is made up of 15 amino acids. CDR1 and CDR2 (germline): KGHSH, LQKENI.

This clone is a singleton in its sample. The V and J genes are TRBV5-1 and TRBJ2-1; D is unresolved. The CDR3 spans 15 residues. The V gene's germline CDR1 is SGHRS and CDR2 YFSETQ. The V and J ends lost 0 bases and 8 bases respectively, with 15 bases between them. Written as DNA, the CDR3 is TGCGCCAGCAGCTTGGCCTTTGATAGAAGCCATGAGCAGTTCTTC. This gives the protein CASSLAFDRSHEQFF.

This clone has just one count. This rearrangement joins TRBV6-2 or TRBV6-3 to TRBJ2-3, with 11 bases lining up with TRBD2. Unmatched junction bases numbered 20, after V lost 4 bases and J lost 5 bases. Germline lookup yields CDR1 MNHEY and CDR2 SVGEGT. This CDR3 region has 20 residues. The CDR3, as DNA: TGTGCCAGCAGTTCCCGGCGGGCGTTGGATAGCGGGGGGGCCATAGATACGCAGTATTTT. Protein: CASSSRRALDSGGAIDTQYF.

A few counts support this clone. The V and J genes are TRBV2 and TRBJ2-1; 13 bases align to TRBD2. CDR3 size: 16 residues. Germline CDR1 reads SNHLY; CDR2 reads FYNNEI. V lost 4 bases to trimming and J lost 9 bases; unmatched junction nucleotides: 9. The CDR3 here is CASSGAGTSGTGEQFF. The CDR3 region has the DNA TGTGCCAGCAGTGGAGCCGGGACTAGCGGGACCGGTGAGCAGTTCTTC.

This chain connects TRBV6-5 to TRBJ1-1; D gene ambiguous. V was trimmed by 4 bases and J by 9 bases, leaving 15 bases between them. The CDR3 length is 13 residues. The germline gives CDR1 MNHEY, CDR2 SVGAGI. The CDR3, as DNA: TGTGCCAGCAGTTCGCCCCGGTTGGGCAAAGCTTTCTTT. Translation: CASSSPRLGKAFF.

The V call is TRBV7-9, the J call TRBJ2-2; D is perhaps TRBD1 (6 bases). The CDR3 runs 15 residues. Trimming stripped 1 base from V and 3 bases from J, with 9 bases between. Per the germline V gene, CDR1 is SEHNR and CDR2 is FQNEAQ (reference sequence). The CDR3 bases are TGTGCCAGCAGCTTAGGAGGGGGATACACCGGGGAGCTGTTTTTT. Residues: CASSLGGGYTGELFF.